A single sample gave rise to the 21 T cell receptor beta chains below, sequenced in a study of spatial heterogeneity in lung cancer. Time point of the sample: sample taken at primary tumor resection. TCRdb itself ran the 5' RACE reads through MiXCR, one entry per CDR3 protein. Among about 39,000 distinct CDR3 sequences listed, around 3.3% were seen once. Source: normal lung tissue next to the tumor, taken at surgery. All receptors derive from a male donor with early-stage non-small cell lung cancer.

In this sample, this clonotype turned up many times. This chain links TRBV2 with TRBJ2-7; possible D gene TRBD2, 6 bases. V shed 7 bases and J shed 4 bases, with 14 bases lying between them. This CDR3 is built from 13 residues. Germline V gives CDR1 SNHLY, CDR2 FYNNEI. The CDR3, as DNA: TGTGCCAGCACCCGGGAGAGACTTTACGAGCAGTACTTC. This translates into CASTRERLYEQYF.

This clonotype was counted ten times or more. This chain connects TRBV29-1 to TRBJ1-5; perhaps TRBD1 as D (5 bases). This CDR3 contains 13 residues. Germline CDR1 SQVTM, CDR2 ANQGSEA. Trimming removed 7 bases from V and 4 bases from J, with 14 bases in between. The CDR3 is CSARRDPNQPQHF. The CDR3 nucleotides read TGCAGCGCTCGACGGGACCCGAATCAGCCCCAGCATTTT.

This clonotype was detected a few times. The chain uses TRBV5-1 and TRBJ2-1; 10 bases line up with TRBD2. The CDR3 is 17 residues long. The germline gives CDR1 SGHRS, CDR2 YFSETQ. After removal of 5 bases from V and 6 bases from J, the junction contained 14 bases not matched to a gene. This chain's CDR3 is CASRESPSGGGVNEQFF. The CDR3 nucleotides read TGCGCCAGCAGGGAGAGTCCTAGCGGGGGAGGGGTCAATGAGCAGTTCTTC.

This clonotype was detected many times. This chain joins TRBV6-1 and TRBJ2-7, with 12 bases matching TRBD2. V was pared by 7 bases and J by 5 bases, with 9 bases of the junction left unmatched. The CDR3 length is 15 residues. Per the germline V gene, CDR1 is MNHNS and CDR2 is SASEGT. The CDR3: CASTLAGGLSHEQYF. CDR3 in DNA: TGTGCCAGCACCCTAGCGGGAGGGTTATCCCACGAGCAGTACTTC.

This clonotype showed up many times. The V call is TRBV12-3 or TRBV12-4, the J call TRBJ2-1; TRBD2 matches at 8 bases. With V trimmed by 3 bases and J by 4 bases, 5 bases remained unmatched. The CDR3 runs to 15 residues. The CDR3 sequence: CASSFNSGVYNEQFF. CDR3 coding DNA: TGTGCCAGCAGTTTTAATAGCGGGGTTTACAATGAGCAGTTCTTC.

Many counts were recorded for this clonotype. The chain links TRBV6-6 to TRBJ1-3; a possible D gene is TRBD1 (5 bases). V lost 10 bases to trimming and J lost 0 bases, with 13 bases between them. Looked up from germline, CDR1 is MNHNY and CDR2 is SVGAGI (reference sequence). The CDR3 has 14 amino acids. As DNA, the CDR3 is TGTGCCACCAAATCAGGGTACTCTGGAAACACCATATATTTT. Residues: CATKSGYSGNTIYF.

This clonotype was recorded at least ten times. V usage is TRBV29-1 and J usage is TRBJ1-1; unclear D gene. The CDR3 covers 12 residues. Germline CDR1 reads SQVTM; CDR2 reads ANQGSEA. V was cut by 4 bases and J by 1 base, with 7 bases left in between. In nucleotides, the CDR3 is TGCAGCGTTGGGAGTCCGAACACTGAAGCTTTCTTT. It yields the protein CSVGSPNTEAFF.

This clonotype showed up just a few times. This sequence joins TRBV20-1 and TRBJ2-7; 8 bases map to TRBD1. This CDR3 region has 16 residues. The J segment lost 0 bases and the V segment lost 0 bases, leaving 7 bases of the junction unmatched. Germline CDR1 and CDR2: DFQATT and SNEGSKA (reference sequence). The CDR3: CSARDRSGTGSYEQYF. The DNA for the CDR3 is TGCAGTGCTAGAGATCGGTCCGGGACAGGCTCCTACGAGCAGTACTTC.

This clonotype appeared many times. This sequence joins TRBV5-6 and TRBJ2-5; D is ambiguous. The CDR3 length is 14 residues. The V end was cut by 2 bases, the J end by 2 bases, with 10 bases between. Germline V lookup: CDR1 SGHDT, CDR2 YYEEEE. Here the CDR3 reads CASSLIRSQETQYF. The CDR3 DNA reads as TGTGCCAGCAGCTTAATCCGGAGTCAAGAGACCCAGTACTTC.

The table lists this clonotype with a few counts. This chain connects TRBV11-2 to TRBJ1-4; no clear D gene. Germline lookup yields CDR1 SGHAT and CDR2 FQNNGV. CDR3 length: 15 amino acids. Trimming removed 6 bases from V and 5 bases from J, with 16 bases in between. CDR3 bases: TGTGCCAGCAGGGAAAACGGGGTCCTAAATGAAAAACTGTTTTTT. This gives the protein CASRENGVLNEKLFF.

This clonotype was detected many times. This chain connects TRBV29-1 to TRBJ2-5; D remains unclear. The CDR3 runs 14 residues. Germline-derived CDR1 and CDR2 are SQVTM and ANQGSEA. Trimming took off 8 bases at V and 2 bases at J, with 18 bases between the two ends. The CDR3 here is CSLEPPEIQETQYF. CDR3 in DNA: TGCAGCTTAGAACCGCCCGAGATTCAAGAGACCCAGTACTTC.

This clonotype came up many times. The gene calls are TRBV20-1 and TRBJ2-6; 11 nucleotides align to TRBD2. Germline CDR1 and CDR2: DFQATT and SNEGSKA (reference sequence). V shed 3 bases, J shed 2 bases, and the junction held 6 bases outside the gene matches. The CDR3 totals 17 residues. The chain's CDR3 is CSARSGLAVAGANVLTF. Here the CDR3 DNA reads TGCAGTGCTAGGTCGGGACTAGCGGTCGCTGGGGCCAACGTCCTGACTTTC.

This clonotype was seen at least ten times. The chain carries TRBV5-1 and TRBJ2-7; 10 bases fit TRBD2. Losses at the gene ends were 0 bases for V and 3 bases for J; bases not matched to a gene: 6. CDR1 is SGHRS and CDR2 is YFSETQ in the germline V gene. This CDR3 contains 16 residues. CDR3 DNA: TGCGCCAGCAGCTTGGAGACTAGCGGGCGCTACTACGAGCAGTACTTC. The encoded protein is CASSLETSGRYYEQYF.

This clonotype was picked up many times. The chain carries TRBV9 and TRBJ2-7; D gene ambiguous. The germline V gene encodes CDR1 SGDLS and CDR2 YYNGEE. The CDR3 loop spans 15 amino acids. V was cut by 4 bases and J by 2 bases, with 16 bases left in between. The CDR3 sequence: CASSPGSLVTYEQYF. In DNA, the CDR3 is TGTGCCAGCAGCCCGGGCAGCCTAGTGACCTACGAGCAGTACTTC. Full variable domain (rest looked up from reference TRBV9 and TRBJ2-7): DSGVTQTPKHLITATGQRVTLRCSPRSGDLSVYWYQQSLDQGLQFLIQYYNGEERAKGNILERFSAQQFPDLHSELNLSSLELGDSALYFCASSPGSLVTYEQYFGPGTRLTVT.

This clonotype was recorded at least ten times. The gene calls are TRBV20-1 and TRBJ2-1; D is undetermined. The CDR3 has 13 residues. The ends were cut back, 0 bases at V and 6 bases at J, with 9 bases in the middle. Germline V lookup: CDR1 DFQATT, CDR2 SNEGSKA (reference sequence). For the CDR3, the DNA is TGCAGTGCTAGAGATCGTGGGTTCAATGAGCAGTTCTTC. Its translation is CSARDRGFNEQFF.

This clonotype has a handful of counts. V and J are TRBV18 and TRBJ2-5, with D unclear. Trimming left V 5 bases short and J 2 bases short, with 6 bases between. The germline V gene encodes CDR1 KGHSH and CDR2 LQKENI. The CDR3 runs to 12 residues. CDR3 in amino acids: CASSVRQETQYF. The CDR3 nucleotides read TGTGCCAGCTCAGTCAGACAAGAGACCCAGTACTTC. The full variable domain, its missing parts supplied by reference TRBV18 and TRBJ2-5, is NAGVMQNPRHLVRRRGQEARLRCSPMKGHSHVYWYRQLPEEGLKFMVYLQKENIIDESGMPKERFSAEFPKEGPSILRIQQVVRGDSAAYFCASSVRQETQYFGPGTRLLVL.

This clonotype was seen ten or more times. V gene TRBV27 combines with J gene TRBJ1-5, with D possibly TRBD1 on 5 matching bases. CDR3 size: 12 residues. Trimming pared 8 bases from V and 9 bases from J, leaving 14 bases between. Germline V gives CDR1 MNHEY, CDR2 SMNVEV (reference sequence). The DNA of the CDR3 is TGTGCCAGCGTGATAGGGGAGGTGCCCCAGCATTTT. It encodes CASVIGEVPQHF.

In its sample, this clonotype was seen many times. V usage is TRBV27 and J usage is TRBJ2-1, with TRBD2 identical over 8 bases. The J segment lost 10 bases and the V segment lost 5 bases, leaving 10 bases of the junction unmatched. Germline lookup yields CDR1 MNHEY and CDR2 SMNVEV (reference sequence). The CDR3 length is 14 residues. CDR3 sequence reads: CASSRSGAGWEQFF. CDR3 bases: TGTGCCAGCAGTCGTAGCGGGGCGGGTTGGGAGCAGTTCTTC.

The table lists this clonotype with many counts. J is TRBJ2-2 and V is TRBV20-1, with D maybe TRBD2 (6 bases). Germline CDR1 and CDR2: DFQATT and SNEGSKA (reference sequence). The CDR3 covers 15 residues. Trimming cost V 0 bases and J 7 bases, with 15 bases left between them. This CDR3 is CSAREHSGESGELFF. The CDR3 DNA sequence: TGCAGTGCTAGAGAGCATAGCGGCGAAAGCGGGGAGCTGTTTTTT.

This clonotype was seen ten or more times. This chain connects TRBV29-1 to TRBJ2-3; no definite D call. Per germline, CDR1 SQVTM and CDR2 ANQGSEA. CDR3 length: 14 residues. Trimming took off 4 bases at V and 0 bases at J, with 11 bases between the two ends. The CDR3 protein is CSVVVSLSTDTQYF. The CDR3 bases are TGCAGCGTTGTAGTCAGCCTAAGCACAGATACGCAGTATTTT.

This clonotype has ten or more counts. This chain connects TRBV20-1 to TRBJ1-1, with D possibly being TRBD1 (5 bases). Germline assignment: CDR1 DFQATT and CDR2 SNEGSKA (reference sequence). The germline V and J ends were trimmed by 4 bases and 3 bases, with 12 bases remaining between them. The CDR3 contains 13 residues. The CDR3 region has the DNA TGCAGTGCTACAGGGACTTTGGACACTGAAGCTTTCTTT. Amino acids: CSATGTLDTEAFF.